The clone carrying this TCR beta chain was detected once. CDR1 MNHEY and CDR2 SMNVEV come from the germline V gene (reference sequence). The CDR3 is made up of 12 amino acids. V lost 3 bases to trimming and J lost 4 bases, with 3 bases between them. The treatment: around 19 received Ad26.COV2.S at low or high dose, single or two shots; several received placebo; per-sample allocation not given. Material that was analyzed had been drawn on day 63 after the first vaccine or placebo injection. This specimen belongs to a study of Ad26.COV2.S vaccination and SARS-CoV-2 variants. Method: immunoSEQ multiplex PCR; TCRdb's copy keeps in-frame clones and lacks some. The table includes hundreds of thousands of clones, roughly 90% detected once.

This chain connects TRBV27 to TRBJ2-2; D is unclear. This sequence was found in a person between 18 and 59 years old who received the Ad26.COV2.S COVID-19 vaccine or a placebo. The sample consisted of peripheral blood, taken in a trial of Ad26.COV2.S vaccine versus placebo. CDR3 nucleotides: TGTGCCAGCAGTTTCCTCACCGGGGAGCTGTTTTTT. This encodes CASSFLTGELFF.